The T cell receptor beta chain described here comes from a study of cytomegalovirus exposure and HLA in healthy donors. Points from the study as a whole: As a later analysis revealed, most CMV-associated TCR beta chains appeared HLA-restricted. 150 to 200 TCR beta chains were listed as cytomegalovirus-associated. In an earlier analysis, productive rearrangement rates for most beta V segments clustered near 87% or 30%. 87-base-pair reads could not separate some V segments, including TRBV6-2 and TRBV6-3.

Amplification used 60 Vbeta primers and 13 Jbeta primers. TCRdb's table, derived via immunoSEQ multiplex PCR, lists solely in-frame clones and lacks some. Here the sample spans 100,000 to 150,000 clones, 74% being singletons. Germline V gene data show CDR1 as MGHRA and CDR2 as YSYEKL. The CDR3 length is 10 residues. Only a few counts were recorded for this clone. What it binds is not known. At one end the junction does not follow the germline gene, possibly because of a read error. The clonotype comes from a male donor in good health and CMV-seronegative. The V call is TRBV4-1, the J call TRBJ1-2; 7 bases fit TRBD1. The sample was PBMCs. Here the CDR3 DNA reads TGCGCCAGCAGCCCTTGTACAGGGGCCTTC. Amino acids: CASSPCTGAF.